One sample yielded the 18 T cell receptor beta chains listed below, sequenced in a study of cytomegalovirus exposure and HLA in healthy donors (dated 2017 in TCRdb). Libraries were made using the immunoSEQ multiplex PCR assay. For the multiplex PCR, a mixture combining 60 forward primers for TCR Vbeta segments and 13 reverse primers for TCR Jbeta segments was used. Held by TCRdb, this immuneACCESS table contains in-frame sequences only and omits some clones. Under half of the omission traces to an unresolved V gene where checked; the cause of the rest is unknown. Recorded for this sample are more than 150,000 clones; roughly 80% of them occurred a single time. Together, the top ten hold 4.5% to 7.5% of the sample. Sequencing input: PBMCs. These receptors all stem from a woman in her twenties or thirties in good health and CMV-seropositive.

The CDR3 DNA sequence: TGTGCCAGCAGTGAACATTCGGGACAGGGGACAAATGAGCAGTTCTTC. This encodes CASSEHSGQGTNEQFF. The chain is built from TRBV25-1 and TRBJ2-1, with TRBD1 matching over 10 bases. This CDR3 contains 16 residues. Germline CDR1 reads MGHDK; CDR2 reads SYGVNS. V shed 2 bases and J 7 bases; nucleotides not matched to a gene: 8. Looking up the rest from reference TRBV25-1 and TRBJ2-1 gives the full variable domain: EADIYQTPRYLVIGTGKKITLECSQTMGHDKMYWYQQDPGMELHLIHYSYGVNSTEKGDLSSESTVSRIRTEHFPLTLESARPSHTSQYLCASSEHSGQGTNEQFFGPGTRLTVL.

J is TRBJ2-3 and V is TRBV6-6; D unresolved. The CDR3 is made up of 14 amino acids. Trimming cost V 4 bases and J 0 bases, with 8 bases left between them. Germline V gene lookup returns CDR1 MNHNY and CDR2 SVGAGI (reference sequence). The CDR3 region has the DNA TGTGCCAGCAGTTCTCTCACTAGCACAGATACGCAGTATTTT. Its protein is CASSSLTSTDTQYF.

This clone was detected once. The rearrangement joins TRBV19 to TRBJ1-2; D may be TRBD1 (5 bases). Germline V gene sequence: CDR1 LNHDA, CDR2 SQIVND (reference sequence). V gave up 7 bases and J gave up 8 bases, with 14 bases separating them. This CDR3 contains 12 residues. For the CDR3, the DNA is TGTGCCAGTATGGAGGGGTTTAGCGGCTACACCTTC. As protein: CASMEGFSGYTF.

The genes are TRBV7-2 and TRBJ2-1; tentative D call: TRBD1 (6 bases). Trimming removed 6 bases from V and 6 bases from J, with 21 bases in between. CDR3 length: 16 residues. Germline CDR1 and CDR2: SGHTA and FQGNSA. DNA for the CDR3: TGTGCCAGCAGTCAGAAAGAGTGGACAGTTGTCAATGAGCAGTTCTTC. Translating it yields CASSQKEWTVVNEQFF.

The chain links TRBV6-1 to TRBJ1-5, with 12 nucleotides matching TRBD1. Germline V gene data show CDR1 as MNHNS and CDR2 as SASEGT. V lost 5 bases to trimming and J lost 7 bases; unmatched junction nucleotides: 6. CDR3 size: 15 residues. CDR3 nucleotide sequence: TGTGCCAGCAGTCGGGACAGGGGGCCCGAGCAGCCCCAGCATTTT. The encoded protein is CASSRDRGPEQPQHF.

The rearrangement uses TRBV28 and TRBJ1-2, with D maybe TRBD1 (5 bases). CDR3 size: 13 residues. The germline gives CDR1 MDHEN, CDR2 SYDVKM. V was shortened by 5 bases and J by 2 bases, with 9 bases between the two germline ends. The CDR3 loop is CASSPPGNYGYTF. For the CDR3, the DNA is TGTGCCAGCAGTCCGCCAGGGAACTATGGCTACACCTTC.

This clone was detected only once. At one boundary the junction diverges from the germline segment, which might be a read error. The gene calls are TRBV7-7 and TRBJ2-5; TRBD2 agrees at 7 bases. This CDR3 is 15 amino acids long. Germline CDR1 and CDR2: SSHAT and FNYEAQ (reference sequence). DNA of the CDR3: TGTGCTAGCAGCTTAGGGCTAGCGGAGCAAGAGACCCAGTACTTC. This encodes CASSLGLAEQETQYF.

The rearrangement joins TRBV11-2 to TRBJ2-3, with D unresolved. Trimming shortened V by 5 bases and J by 0 bases, and 9 bases separated the two germline ends. Germline loops: CDR1 SGHAT, CDR2 FQNNGV. The CDR3 runs to 14 residues. The CDR3 DNA reads as TGTGCCAGCAGCGCTAGGTGGAGCACAGATACGCAGTATTTT. Translated, it gives CASSARWSTDTQYF.

The rearrangement links TRBV29-1 to TRBJ2-7; 8 bases are shared with TRBD1. There are 12 residues in the CDR3. The germline CDR1 and CDR2 sequences are SQVTM and ANQGSEA. With V trimmed by 4 bases and J by 5 bases, 4 bases remained unmatched. The DNA of the CDR3 is TGCAGCGTTGCACAGGGGGTCAACGAGCAGTACTTC. It translates to CSVAQGVNEQYF.

For this clone: The sample holds other DNA sequences that translate to the same CDR3. The chain is built from TRBV29-1 and TRBJ2-2, with 8 bases fitting TRBD1. The V and J ends lost 4 bases and 6 bases, in that order; junction bases with no gene match: 7. The CDR3 is 14 amino acids. CDR1 is SQVTM, CDR2 ANQGSEA, per germline. CDR3 nucleotide sequence: TGCAGCGTTGGTGGACAGGGTGATCCCGGGGAGCTGTTTTTT. Encoded protein: CSVGGQGDPGELFF.

The chain has TRBV11-2 and TRBJ1-4; 7 bases fit TRBD1. The germline CDR1 and CDR2 sequences are SGHAT and FQNNGV. CDR3 length: 15 amino acids. V lost 5 bases, J lost 0 bases, and 3 bases stayed unmatched. CDR3 loop: CASSLGTATNEKLFF. CDR3 coding DNA: TGTGCCAGCAGCCTGGGGACAGCAACTAATGAAAAACTGTTTTTT.

This chain links TRBV25-1 with TRBJ1-1; D is unclear. This CDR3 spans 13 amino acids. V lost 9 bases and J 4 bases, leaving 15 bases between the germline ends. Germline CDR1 reads MGHDK; CDR2 reads SYGVNS. DNA of the CDR3: TGTGCCAGTTCTTTTGGTGGGAGCACTGAAGCTTTCTTT. Translation: CASSFGGSTEAFF. Full variable domain (remainder filled in from reference TRBV25-1 and TRBJ1-1): EADIYQTPRYLVIGTGKKITLECSQTMGHDKMYWYQQDPGMELHLIHYSYGVNSTEKGDLSSESTVSRIRTEHFPLTLESARPSHTSQYLCASSFGGSTEAFFGQGTRLTVV.

This clone has just a few counts. V is TRBV6-1 and J is TRBJ1-1; TRBD1 agrees at 7 bases. The germline CDR1 and CDR2 sequences are MNHNS and SASEGT. V shed 0 bases, J shed 7 bases, and the junction held 2 bases outside the gene matches. The CDR3 covers 13 residues. The CDR3 DNA reads TGTGCCAGCAGTGAAGCAGGGACAGTTGAAGCTTTCTTT. Its protein is CASSEAGTVEAFF.

This chain uses TRBV5-6 with TRBJ2-3; TRBD2 agrees at 13 bases. V lost 4 bases to trimming and J lost 5 bases; unmatched junction nucleotides: 4. The CDR3 contains 15 residues. Per germline, CDR1 SGHDT and CDR2 YYEEEE. The CDR3: CASSLRLAGGDTQYF. DNA of the CDR3: TGTGCCAGCAGCCTCAGACTAGCGGGAGGAGATACGCAGTATTTT.

The chain links TRBV5-6 to TRBJ1-4, with D hard to call. V was cut by 2 bases and J by 4 bases, with 9 bases left in between. The CDR3 is made up of 14 amino acids. Germline V gene lookup returns CDR1 SGHDT and CDR2 YYEEEE. The CDR3 DNA reads as TGTGCCAGCAGCTTTCGAGCGGTTAATGAAAAACTGTTTTTT. It yields the protein CASSFRAVNEKLFF.

The chain's CDR3 is CASSEWTDYGYTF. The CDR3 DNA reads as TGTGCCAGCAGTGAATGGACAGACTATGGCTACACCTTC. The chain recombines TRBV6-5 with TRBJ1-2; TRBD1 is a possible D gene (6 bases). CDR1 and CDR2 from the germline V gene are MNHEY and SVGAGI. This CDR3 contains 13 residues. Trimming stripped 5 bases from V and 3 bases from J, with 10 bases between.

This clone was counted once. The rearrangement uses TRBV5-1 and TRBJ1-1; D gene ambiguous. V was trimmed by 4 bases and J by 9 bases, leaving 13 bases between them. CDR3 length: 12 amino acids. Germline V gene sequence: CDR1 SGHRS, CDR2 YFSETQ. The CDR3 bases are TGCGCCAGCAGCATCGATCAGTTTCAAGCTTTCTTT. It encodes CASSIDQFQAFF.

CDR3 protein: CASSFRGDNTDTQYF. CDR3 nucleotides: TGTGCCAGCAGCTTCAGGGGCGACAACACAGATACGCAGTATTTT. This chain connects TRBV7-8 to TRBJ2-3, with D maybe TRBD1 (6 bases). Germline V gene lookup returns CDR1 SGHVS and CDR2 FQNEAQ. The CDR3 is 15 residues long. Trimming pared 3 bases from V and 2 bases from J, leaving 12 bases between.